This passage covers 2 T cell receptor beta chains from one sample sequenced in a study of blood T cell repertoires in COVID-19. This table comes from immunoSEQ multiplex PCR, and its TCRdb copy is limited to in-frame clones, with some not included. The repertoire consists of 45,000 to 55,000 clones, with 68% occurring once and the leading ten covering about 8.1%. The specimen sequenced was peripheral blood. These receptors were collected from a woman in her sixties or seventies with acute or convalescent COVID-19.

This chain links TRBV5-1 with TRBJ2-3; D gene uncertain. The V and J ends lost 0 bases and 0 bases respectively, with 5 bases between them. From germline, CDR1 is SGHRS and CDR2 YFSETQ. The CDR3 has 14 amino acids. In nucleotides, the CDR3 is TGCGCCAGCAGCTTGGAGCGAAGCACAGATACGCAGTATTTT. Encoded protein: CASSLERSTDTQYF.

J is TRBJ1-4 and V is TRBV5-1, with D possibly TRBD1 on 6 matching bases. Trimming removed 5 bases from V and 3 bases from J, with 14 bases in between. This CDR3 is built from 15 residues. The germline V gene has CDR1 SGHRS and CDR2 YFSETQ. The CDR3 DNA reads TGCGCCAGCAGGGTACAGGGAAGGGCTAATGAAAAACTGTTTTTT. It is translated as CASRVQGRANEKLFF.